The 27 T cell receptor beta chains below were found in one sample sequenced in a study of blood T cell repertoires in COVID-19. Sequencing was performed with immunoSEQ multiplex PCR; in TCRdb, only in-frame clones are kept and a portion is missing. The table shows nearly 55,000 clones, with about three quarters occurring only once. Sequences were obtained from peripheral blood. These receptors were collected from a human donor with active or convalescent COVID-19. The donor label of this sample is uncertain.

This clone has just a few counts. The V gene is TRBV30, the J gene TRBJ2-7, with TRBD1 matching 10 bases. Germline V lookup: CDR1 GTSNPN, CDR2 SVGIG (reference sequence). There are 13 residues in the CDR3. CDR3 amino acids: CAARTGGPYEQYF. The CDR3 DNA reads as TGTGCTGCTAGGACAGGGGGGCCTTACGAGCAGTACTTC.

The chain couples TRBV3-1 (or the pseudogene TRBV3-2) to TRBJ1-6; D uncertain. Trimming shortened V by 0 bases and J by 6 bases, and 6 bases separated the two germline ends. Germline values: CDR1 LGHDT, CDR2 YNNKEL (reference sequence). This CDR3 contains 14 residues. In DNA, the CDR3 is TGTGCCAGCAGCCAAGAGCTACTTAATTCACCCCTCCACTTT. This translates into CASSQELLNSPLHF.

This rearrangement joins TRBV19 to TRBJ1-5; D possibly corresponds to TRBD1 (5 bases). V lost 5 bases and J lost 1, with 15 bases in between. This CDR3 region has 16 residues. Per germline, CDR1 LNHDA and CDR2 SQIVND (reference sequence). The CDR3 region has the DNA TGTGCCAGTAGTCGGATTGACACAGGAAGCAATCAGCCCCAGCATTTT. This encodes CASSRIDTGSNQPQHF.

The chain employs TRBV11-2 and TRBJ2-5; tentatively, D is TRBD2 (5 bases). V was clipped by 3 bases and J by 5 bases, with 16 bases between them. Per germline, CDR1 SGHAT and CDR2 FQNNGV. This CDR3 region has 15 residues. The CDR3 DNA follows: TGTGCCAGCAGCTTCCGCGGGCCAACGGGGGAGACCCAGTACTTC. Its protein is CASSFRGPTGETQYF.

The chain combines TRBV6-2 or TRBV6-3 with TRBJ2-7; 13 positions agree with TRBD2. The CDR3 extends over 16 amino acids. Germline V CDR1 and CDR2: MNHEY, SVGEGT. The V segment lost 5 bases and the J segment 0 bases; nucleotides outside the gene matches: 4. CDR3 amino acids: CASSPGTSGISYEQYF. The CDR3, as DNA: TGTGCCAGCAGTCCCGGGACTAGCGGGATCTCCTACGAGCAGTACTTC.

The chain recombines TRBV20-1 with TRBJ2-7; D gene uncertain. The CDR3 sequence is 11 residues long. Trimming took off 5 bases at V and 3 bases at J, with 8 bases between the two ends. Looked up from germline, CDR1 is DFQATT and CDR2 is SNEGSKA (reference sequence). The CDR3 loop is CSAPHSYEQYF. CDR3 bases: TGCAGTGCTCCTCACAGCTACGAGCAGTACTTC.

This chain joins TRBV5-6 and TRBJ1-3; the match to TRBD1 covers 9 bases. V shed 3 bases and J 7 bases; nucleotides not matched to a gene: 5. The CDR3 sequence is 14 residues long. Germline V gene data show CDR1 as SGHDT and CDR2 as YYEEEE. CDR3 in amino acids: CASSSGQGFNTIYF. In nucleotides, the CDR3 is TGTGCCAGCAGCTCAGGACAGGGGTTCAACACCATATATTTT.

This clone was detected only a few times. The V gene is TRBV27, the J gene TRBJ1-6; D is possibly TRBD1 (5 bases). V was shortened by 5 bases and J by 0 bases, with 14 bases between the two germline ends. Germline loops: CDR1 MNHEY, CDR2 SMNVEV (reference sequence). The CDR3 runs 17 residues. CDR3 in DNA: TGTGCCAGCAGTGGGGACTCCCTGAGCTCCTATAATTCACCCCTCCACTTT. Its protein is CASSGDSLSSYNSPLHF.

In nucleotides, the CDR3 is TGTGCCAGCAGCGTAATTCATGAGGATACGCAGTATTTT. Translation gives CASSVIHEDTQYF. The chain couples TRBV9 to TRBJ2-3; D is undetermined. V was pared by 1 base and J by 6 bases, with 9 bases between. The CDR3 runs 13 residues. The germline V gene has CDR1 SGDLS and CDR2 YYNGEE.

The rearrangement uses TRBV5-1 and TRBJ2-2; the D gene is possibly TRBD1 (6 bases). V was pared by 2 bases and J by 6 bases, with 8 bases between. Germline-derived CDR1 and CDR2 are SGHRS and YFSETQ. The CDR3 runs 13 residues. CDR3 protein: CASSFTGSGELFF. The CDR3 region has the DNA TGCGCCAGCAGCTTTACAGGGTCCGGGGAGCTGTTTTTT.

The chain joins TRBV6-2 or TRBV6-3 to TRBJ2-7; 8 bases match TRBD1. CDR3 length: 16 residues. J was trimmed by 1 base and V by 2 bases; bases with no gene match: 7. Looked up from germline, CDR1 is MNHEY and CDR2 is SVGEGT. CDR3 in DNA: TGTGCCAGCAGTTACCCCGGGACAGGTATATCCTACGAGCAGTACTTC. Its protein product is CASSYPGTGISYEQYF.

This chain uses TRBV2 with TRBJ1-2, with no clear D. Germline CDR1 and CDR2: SNHLY and FYNNEI. The CDR3 is 12 residues long. Trimming removed 8 bases at V and 7 bases at J, with 14 bases between. DNA of the CDR3: TGTGCCAGCGAGAGCCACCGGGGTGGCTACACCTTC. Amino acids: CASESHRGGYTF.

This chain links TRBV29-1 with TRBJ2-7, with D hard to call. Germline V gene lookup returns CDR1 SQVTM and CDR2 ANQGSEA. The CDR3 length is 13 residues. V was cut by 5 bases and J by 4 bases, with 15 bases left in between. The CDR3: CSVTSPSTYEQYF. In DNA, the CDR3 is TGCAGCGTTACCTCGCCCTCTACTTACGAGCAGTACTTC.

Here the CDR3 DNA reads TGTGCCAGCAGCCAAGATCCGGGGGGGACTAGCGGGACCGGCTCTGGGGCCAACGTCCTGACTTTC. Its protein product is CASSQDPGGTSGTGSGANVLTF. The chain links TRBV14 to TRBJ2-6, with 13 bases matching TRBD2. The CDR3 has 22 amino acids. Germline lookup yields CDR1 SGHDN and CDR2 FVKESK. The V gene end was trimmed by 0 bases and the J gene end by 0 bases; junction bases not matched to a gene: 11.

A single count supports this clone. At the DNA level, this CDR3 is encoded by other sequences in the same sample as well. CDR3 bases: TGTGCCAGCAGTCCATCGGGCTACGAGCAGTACTTC. Residues: CASSPSGYEQYF. This chain joins TRBV27 and TRBJ2-7; D unresolved. The CDR3 is 12 amino acids. The V gene's germline CDR1 is MNHEY and CDR2 SMNVEV (reference sequence). Trimming stripped 5 bases from V and 3 bases from J, with 8 bases between.

This clone was seen only a few times. The chain couples TRBV7-9 to TRBJ2-7, with 11 nucleotides matching TRBD2. Germline-derived CDR1 and CDR2 are SEHNR and FQNEAQ (reference sequence). Unmatched junction bases numbered 8, after V lost 5 bases and J lost 5 bases. The CDR3 extends over 15 amino acids. Here the CDR3 reads CASSPGGTSGHEQYF. The CDR3 region has the DNA TGTGCCAGCAGCCCGGGGGGGACTAGCGGCCACGAGCAGTACTTC.

The gene calls are TRBV5-1 and TRBJ2-3; D call uncertain. This CDR3 is 15 amino acids long. The V and J ends lost 0 bases and 5 bases respectively, with 13 bases between them. Germline V CDR1 and CDR2: SGHRS, YFSETQ. CDR3 coding DNA: TGCGCCAGCAGCTTGGCCACCCAGGAAGAAGATACGCAGTATTTT. This codes for CASSLATQEEDTQYF.

The CDR3 nucleotides are TGTGCCAGCAGCGGGATTGGGAGCTCCTACAATGAGCAGTTCTTC. Its protein is CASSGIGSSYNEQFF. V gene TRBV9 combines with J gene TRBJ2-1, with D possibly TRBD2 on 5 matching bases. Germline CDR1 SGDLS, CDR2 YYNGEE. The CDR3 has 15 amino acids. The V and J ends lost 3 bases and 0 bases respectively, with 10 bases between them. Filled out from reference TRBV9 and TRBJ2-1, the complete variable domain reads DSGVTQTPKHLITATGQRVTLRCSPRSGDLSVYWYQQSLDQGLQFLIQYYNGEERAKGNILERFSAQQFPDLHSELNLSSLELGDSALYFCASSGIGSSYNEQFFGPGTRLTVL.

This rearrangement joins TRBV11-2 to TRBJ2-1; 12 bases agree with TRBD2. CDR3 length equals 15 residues. Germline V gene lookup returns CDR1 SGHAT and CDR2 FQNNGV. With 0 bases clipped from V and 14 bases from J, the junction kept 8 bases outside the gene matches. The DNA of the CDR3 is TGTGCCAGCAGCTTAGACCGACTAGCGGGAGACGTAAAGTTCTTC. It is translated as CASSLDRLAGDVKFF.

The chain joins TRBV27 to TRBJ1-5; D may be TRBD1 (5 bases). V was shortened by 0 bases and J by 3 bases, with 15 bases between the two germline ends. The CDR3 extends over 17 amino acids. CDR1 is MNHEY, CDR2 SMNVEV, per germline (reference sequence). CDR3 bases: TGTGCCAGCAGTTTATCGGGGCCGGGTAGGGACAATCAGCCCCAGCATTTT. It is translated as CASSLSGPGRDNQPQHF.

The gene calls are TRBV7-9 and TRBJ2-5, with 7 bases lining up with TRBD2. Losses at the gene ends were 0 bases for V and 5 bases for J; bases not matched to a gene: 3. This CDR3 comprises 14 residues. CDR1 is SEHNR and CDR2 is FQNEAQ in the germline V gene (reference sequence). The CDR3 here is CASSLASGRETQYF. For the CDR3, the DNA is TGTGCCAGCAGCTTAGCGTCCGGGAGGGAGACCCAGTACTTC.

The count of this clone is one. V usage is TRBV7-9 and J usage is TRBJ2-3, with TRBD2 matching 8 bases. Germline CDR1 reads SEHNR; CDR2 reads FQNEAQ (reference sequence). The trim removed 5 bases at V and 1 base at J, leaving 8 bases unmatched. CDR3 length equals 16 residues. The DNA for the CDR3 is TGTGCCAGCAGCCCTAGACTAGCGCGAGGCACAGATACGCAGTATTTT. It codes for CASSPRLARGTDTQYF.

The V and J genes are TRBV27 and TRBJ2-7; a possible D gene is TRBD1 (5 bases). CDR3 size: 16 residues. V was pared by 6 bases and J by 2 bases, with 20 bases between. The germline V gene has CDR1 MNHEY and CDR2 SMNVEV (reference sequence). The chain's CDR3 is CASSPGAATYAYEQYF. CDR3 nucleotides: TGTGCCAGCAGCCCTGGGGCAGCAACTTACGCCTACGAGCAGTACTTC.

The V call is TRBV30, the J call TRBJ2-4; 7 nucleotides line up with TRBD1. Trimming at V came to 1 base and at J to 0 bases, leaving 9 bases not matched to a gene. This CDR3 comprises 17 residues. CDR1 and CDR2 from the germline V gene are GTSNPN and SVGIG (reference sequence). This CDR3 is CAWSASGTVLAKNIQYF. DNA of the CDR3: TGTGCCTGGAGTGCCTCCGGGACAGTACTAGCCAAAAACATTCAGTACTTC.

The V gene is TRBV29-1, the J gene TRBJ1-2; D remains ambiguous. Germline lookup yields CDR1 SQVTM and CDR2 ANQGSEA. The CDR3 runs to 12 residues. V was trimmed by 4 bases and J by 2 bases, leaving 8 bases between them. CDR3 sequence reads: CSVVSGNYGYTF. In DNA, the CDR3 is TGCAGCGTTGTATCAGGCAACTATGGCTACACCTTC.

V is TRBV30 and J is TRBJ2-2, with D tentatively TRBD1 (5 bases). This CDR3 has 12 residues. The germline V gene has CDR1 GTSNPN and CDR2 SVGIG (reference sequence). The V end was cut by 0 bases, the J end by 9 bases, with 8 bases between. The CDR3 region has the DNA TGTGCCTGGAGTGTCCCAGGGAGGGAGCTGTTTTTT. As protein: CAWSVPGRELFF.

The V gene is TRBV19, the J gene TRBJ1-2; weak D call: TRBD1 (6 bases). V lost 5 bases, J lost 6 bases, and 22 bases lay in between. The germline V gene has CDR1 LNHDA and CDR2 SQIVND (reference sequence). The CDR3 runs to 16 residues. CDR3 DNA: TGTGCCAGTAGTGCGGGGGGGGCGGCTGGCGCTGATGGCTACACCTTC. This encodes CASSAGGAAGADGYTF.